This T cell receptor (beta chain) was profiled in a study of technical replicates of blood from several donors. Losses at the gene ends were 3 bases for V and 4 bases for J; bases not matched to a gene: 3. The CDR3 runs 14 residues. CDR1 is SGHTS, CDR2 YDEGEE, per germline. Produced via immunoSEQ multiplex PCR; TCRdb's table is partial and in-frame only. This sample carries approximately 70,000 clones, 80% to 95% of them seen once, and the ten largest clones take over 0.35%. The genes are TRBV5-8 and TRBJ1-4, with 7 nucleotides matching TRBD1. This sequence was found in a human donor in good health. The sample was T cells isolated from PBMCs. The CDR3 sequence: CASSWGTVNEKLFF. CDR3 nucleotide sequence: TGTGCCAGCAGCTGGGGGACAGTTAATGAAAAACTGTTTTTT.